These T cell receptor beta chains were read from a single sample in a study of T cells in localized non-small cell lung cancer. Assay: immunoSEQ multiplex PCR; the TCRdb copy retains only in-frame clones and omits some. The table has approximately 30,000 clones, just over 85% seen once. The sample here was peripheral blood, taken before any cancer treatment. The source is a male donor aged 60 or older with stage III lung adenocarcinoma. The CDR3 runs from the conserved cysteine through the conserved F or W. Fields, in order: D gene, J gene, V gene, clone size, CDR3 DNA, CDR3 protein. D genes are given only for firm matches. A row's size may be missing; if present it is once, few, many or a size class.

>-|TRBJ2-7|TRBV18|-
TGTGCCAGCTCCTCCGTGGGGGCTTTCTACGAGCAGTACTTC
CASSSVGAFYEQYF
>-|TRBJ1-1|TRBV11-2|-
TGTGCCAGCACCCGGGGCGCTGAAGCTTTCTTT
CASTRGAEAFF
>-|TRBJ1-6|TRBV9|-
TGTGCCAGCAGCGACCCCGGGGTCAATTCACCCCTCCACTTT
CASSDPGVNSPLHF
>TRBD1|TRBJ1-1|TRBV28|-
TGTGCCAGCACCCTAGGGGGCCTGAACACTGAAGCTTTCTTT
CASTLGGLNTEAFF
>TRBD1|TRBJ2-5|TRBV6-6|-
TGTGCCAGCAGTTACTCGAATAGGGGGCAGGAGACCCAGTACTTC
CASSYSNRGQETQYF
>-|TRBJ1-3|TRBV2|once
TGTGCCAGCAGTGCAATAGTCGCCTCCTCTGGAAACACCATATATTTT
CASSAIVASSGNTIYF
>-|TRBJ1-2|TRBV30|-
TGTGCCTGGAGAATCGCAGGGGCTGGCTACACCTTC
CAWRIAGAGYTF
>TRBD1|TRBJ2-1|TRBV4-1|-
TGCGCCAGCAGCGCAGACAGGGTCGGGAATGAGCAGTTCTTC
CASSADRVGNEQFF
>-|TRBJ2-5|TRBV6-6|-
TGTGCCAGCTCCAGGGCCTCGGGGGAGACCCAGTACTTC
CASSRASGETQYF
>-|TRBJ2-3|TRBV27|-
TGTGCCAGCAGCCTGAGGGGACTGACAAACACAGATACGCAGTATTTT
CASSLRGLTNTDTQYF
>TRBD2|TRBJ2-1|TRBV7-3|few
TGTGCCAGCAGCTTAAATCCCAGCGGGGCCTCCTACAATGAGCAGTTCTTC
CASSLNPSGASYNEQFF
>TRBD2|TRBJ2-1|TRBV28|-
TGTGCCAGCAGTTTAGGGGGGGGTACCTCCAATGAGCAGTTCTTC
CASSLGGGTSNEQFF
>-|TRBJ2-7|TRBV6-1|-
TGTGCCAGCAGTGAAAGACCACAGGGTGGCGAGCAGTACTTC
CASSERPQGGEQYF
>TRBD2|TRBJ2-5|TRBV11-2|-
TGTGCCAGCAGCTTAGGAGGCGGGAGAGGAGAGACCCAGTACTTC
CASSLGGGRGETQYF
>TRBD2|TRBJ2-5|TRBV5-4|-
TGTGCCAGCAGTCGGGAGGCCGAGGCCCAGTACTTC
CASSREAEAQYF
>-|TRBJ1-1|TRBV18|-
TGTGCCAGCTCACCAGTAAGTCGGGCAAGCACTGAAGCTTTCTTT
CASSPVSRASTEAFF
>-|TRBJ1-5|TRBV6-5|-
TGTGCCAGCAGGACAGGACGTAGCAATCAGCCCCAGCATTTT
CASRTGRSNQPQHF
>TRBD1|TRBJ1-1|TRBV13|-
TGTGCCAGCAGCTTTTCAGGGGGCACTGAAGCTTTCTTT
CASSFSGGTEAFF
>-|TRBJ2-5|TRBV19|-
TGTGCCAGTGGCCCTTTAGGGGGGGCCGAGTACTTC
CASGPLGGAEYF
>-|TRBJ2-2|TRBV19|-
TGTGCCAGTAGTACCGGGATCCTCACCGGGGAGCTGTTTTTT
CASSTGILTGELFF
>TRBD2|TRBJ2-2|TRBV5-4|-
TGTGCCAGCAGCTTGGGGACTAGCGGGGGGGCCGGGGAGCTGTTTTTT
CASSLGTSGGAGELFF
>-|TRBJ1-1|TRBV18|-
TGTGCCAGCTCACCACAGGGCCAGAACACTGAAGCTTTCTTT
CASSPQGQNTEAFF
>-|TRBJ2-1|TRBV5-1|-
TGCGCCAGCAGCTTGGACATAAGCTCCTACAATGAGCAGTTCTTC
CASSLDISSYNEQFF
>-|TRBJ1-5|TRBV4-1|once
TGCGCCAGCAGCCGGGAGGCGGCCCTGGGGCAGCCCCAGCATTTT
CASSREAALGQPQHF
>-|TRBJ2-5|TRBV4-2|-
TGTGCCAGCAGCCAAGAGCCCCGCGGCCAGAGGGAGACCCAGTACTTC
CASSQEPRGQRETQYF
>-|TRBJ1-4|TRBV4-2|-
TGTGCCAGCAGCCAAGATATCATTGGGTTCTCAACTAATGAAAAACTGTTTTTT
CASSQDIIGFSTNEKLFF
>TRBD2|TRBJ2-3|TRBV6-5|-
TGTGCCAGCACTGCGGGGGGCCCGCAGTATTTT
CASTAGGPQYF
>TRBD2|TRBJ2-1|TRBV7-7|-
TGTGCCAGCAGCGCAACTAGCGGGAGAGGGCATGAGCAGTTCTTC
CASSATSGRGHEQFF
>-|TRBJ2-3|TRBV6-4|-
TGTGCCAGCAGTGTCGGCGGACTTAGCACAGATACGCAGTATTTT
CASSVGGLSTDTQYF
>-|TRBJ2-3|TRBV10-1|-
TGCGCCAGCAGCCCACGGACGACAGATACGCAGTATTTT
CASSPRTTDTQYF
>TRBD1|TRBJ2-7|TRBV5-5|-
TGTGCCAGCAGCTTGCAAGGGGGCGAGGGCGAGCAGTACTTC
CASSLQGGEGEQYF
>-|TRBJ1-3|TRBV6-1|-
TGTGCCAGCAGTGAACGAGGGTTCGGAAACACCATATATTTT
CASSERGFGNTIYF
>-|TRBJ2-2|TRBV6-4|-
TGTGCCAGCAGTGACTCGTTCGCCGGGGAGCTGTTTTTT
CASSDSFAGELFF
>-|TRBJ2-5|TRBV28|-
TGTGCCAGCAGTCCGGGGGACCGTAAAGAGACCCAGTACTTC
CASSPGDRKETQYF
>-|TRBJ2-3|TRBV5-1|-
TGCGCCAGCAGCTTGGGACAGTTTGATGATACGCAGTATTTT
CASSLGQFDDTQYF
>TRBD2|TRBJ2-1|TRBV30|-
TGTGCCGGAACGCGGGGCACTAGCGGGAGGATGACGTACAATGAGCAGTTCTTC
CAGTRGTSGRMTYNEQFF
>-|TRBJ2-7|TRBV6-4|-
TGTGCCAGCAGTGTCAACCCCTCCTGGGCCTACGAGCAGTACTTC
CASSVNPSWAYEQYF
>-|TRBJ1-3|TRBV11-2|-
TGTGCCAGCAGCTTAGGGGCGGCTGGAAACACCATATATTTT
CASSLGAAGNTIYF
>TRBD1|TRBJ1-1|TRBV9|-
TGTGCCAGCAGCGTGGACAGGGAAGGAGCTGAAGCTTTCTTT
CASSVDREGAEAFF
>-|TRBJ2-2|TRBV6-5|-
TGTGCCAGCAGAACCGACCCGCGGGACGGGGAGCTGTTTTTT
CASRTDPRDGELFF
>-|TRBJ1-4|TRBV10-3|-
TGTGCCATCAGTGAGCCCCGGGTAGGGGAAAAACTGTTTTTT
CAISEPRVGEKLFF
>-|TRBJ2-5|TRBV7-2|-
TGTGCCAGCAGCTTTATACGAGGAGCCGGGGAGACCCAGTACTTC
CASSFIRGAGETQYF
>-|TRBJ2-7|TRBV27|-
TGTGCCAGCCACACATCCTACGAGCAGTACTTC
CASHTSYEQYF
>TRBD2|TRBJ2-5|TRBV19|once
TGTGCCAGTAGTATAAGGTCGGGGGGGTCGTACCAAGAGACCCAGTACTTC
CASSIRSGGSYQETQYF
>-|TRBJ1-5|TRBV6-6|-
TGTGCCAGCAGGACCGGGGATCAGCCCCAGCATTTT
CASRTGDQPQHF
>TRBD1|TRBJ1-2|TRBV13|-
TGTGCCAGCAGGCCAACAGGGGTTCCTGGCTACACCTTC
CASRPTGVPGYTF
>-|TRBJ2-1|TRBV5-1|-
TGCGCCAGCAGCGGGGGACTCACCAATGAGCAGTTCTTC
CASSGGLTNEQFF
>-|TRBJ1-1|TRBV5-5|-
TGTGCCAGCAGCTTGGTCTGGTGGGATCACACTGAAGCTTTCTTT
CASSLVWWDHTEAFF